The 4 T cell receptor beta chains in this list originate from one sample, sequenced in a study of shared clonotypes between healthy human individuals. Method: immunoSEQ multiplex PCR; TCRdb's copy keeps in-frame clones and lacks some. The table includes about 1 million clones, more than 65% detected once. The sequenced material came from memory CD4+ T cells sorted from blood. Noted subset: CD45RA-negative fraction. The receptors derive from a man between 18 and 35 years old in good health.

This chain joins TRBV5-1 and TRBJ2-3, with D tentatively TRBD1 (5 bases). V dropped 5 bases and J dropped 6 bases, with 13 bases sitting between them. This CDR3 contains 13 residues. Germline CDR1 is SGHRS and CDR2 is YFSETQ. CDR3: CASRQQDLDTQYF. Here the CDR3 DNA reads TGCGCCAGCAGACAACAGGACCTTGATACGCAGTATTTT.

The rearrangement uses TRBV27 and TRBJ1-6, with 9 bases fitting TRBD1. The CDR3 is made up of 16 amino acids. Germline assignment: CDR1 MNHEY and CDR2 SMNVEV (reference sequence). Unmatched junction bases numbered 9, after V lost 2 bases and J lost 10 bases. The CDR3 DNA sequence: TGTGCCAGCAGTTTACGCCCCGGACAGGGGCAATCACCCCTCCACTTT. This translates into CASSLRPGQGQSPLHF.

This clone was picked up one time. This sequence joins TRBV6-1 and TRBJ2-1; possibly TRBD1 for D (6 bases). Germline V gene sequence: CDR1 MNHNS, CDR2 SASEGT. The CDR3 runs 15 residues. Trimming pared 8 bases from V and 0 bases from J, leaving 14 bases between. CDR3 bases: TGTGCCAGCGATAAGGACAGAGGCTCCTACAATGAGCAGTTCTTC. This codes for CASDKDRGSYNEQFF.

This sequence joins TRBV5-5 and TRBJ1-2, with TRBD1 identical over 8 bases. V lost 4 bases and J lost 4; bases outside the gene matches: 9. This CDR3 is built from 15 residues. Germline assignment: CDR1 SGHKS and CDR2 YYEKEE (reference sequence). The CDR3 is CASSRMGQDRYGYTF. DNA for the CDR3: TGTGCCAGCAGCCGGATGGGACAGGATCGCTATGGCTACACCTTC.